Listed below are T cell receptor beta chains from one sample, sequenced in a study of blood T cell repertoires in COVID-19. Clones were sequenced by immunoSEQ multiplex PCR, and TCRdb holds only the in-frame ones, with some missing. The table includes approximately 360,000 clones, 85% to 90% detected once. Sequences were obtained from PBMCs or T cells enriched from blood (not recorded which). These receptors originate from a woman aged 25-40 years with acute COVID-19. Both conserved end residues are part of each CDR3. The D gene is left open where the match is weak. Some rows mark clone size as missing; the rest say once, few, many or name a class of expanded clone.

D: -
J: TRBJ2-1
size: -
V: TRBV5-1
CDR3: CASSGAFGYNEQFF
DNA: TGCGCCAGCAGCGGGGCTTTTGGCTACAATGAGCAGTTCTTC

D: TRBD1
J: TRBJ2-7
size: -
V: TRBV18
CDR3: CASSGTTGGSYEQYF
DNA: TGTGCCAGCTCCGGGACGACAGGGGGCTCCTACGAGCAGTACTTC

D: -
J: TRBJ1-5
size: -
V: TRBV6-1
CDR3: CASSEEGQGNQPQHF
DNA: TGTGCCAGCAGTGAAGAGGGCCAGGGGAATCAGCCCCAGCATTTT

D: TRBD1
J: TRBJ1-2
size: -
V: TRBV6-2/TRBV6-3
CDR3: CASTPTGYGYTF
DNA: TGTGCCAGCACCCCGACAGGGTATGGCTACACCTTC

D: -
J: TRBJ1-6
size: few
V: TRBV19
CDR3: CASSIKQGSPLHF
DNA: TGTGCCAGTAGTATAAAACAGGGATCACCCCTCCACTTT

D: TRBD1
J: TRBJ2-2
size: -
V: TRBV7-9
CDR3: CASSPPDRDHRELFF
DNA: TGTGCCAGCAGTCCTCCGGACAGGGATCACCGGGAGCTGTTTTTT

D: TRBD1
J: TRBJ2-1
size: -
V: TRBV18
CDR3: CASSQGTGGINEQFF
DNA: TGTGCCAGCTCACAGGGGACAGGGGGGATCAATGAGCAGTTCTTC

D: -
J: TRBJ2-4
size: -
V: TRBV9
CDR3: CASSVGTPGDIQYF
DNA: TGTGCCAGCAGCGTAGGTACCCCCGGGGACATTCAGTACTTC

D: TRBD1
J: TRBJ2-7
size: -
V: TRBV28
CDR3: CASSSRQGASYEQYF
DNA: TGTGCCAGCAGTTCACGACAGGGGGCGTCCTACGAGCAGTACTTC

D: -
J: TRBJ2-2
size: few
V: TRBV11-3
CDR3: CASSFSPNTGELFF
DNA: TGTGCCAGCAGCTTCAGTCCGAACACCGGGGAGCTGTTTTTT

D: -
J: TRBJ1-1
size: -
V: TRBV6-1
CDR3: CASSERGSTEAFF
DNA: TGTGCCAGCAGTGAACGAGGGAGCACTGAAGCTTTCTTT

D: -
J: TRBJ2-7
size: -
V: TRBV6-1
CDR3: CASSESGSYEQYF
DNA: TGTGCCAGCAGTGAATCGGGTTCCTACGAGCAGTACTTC

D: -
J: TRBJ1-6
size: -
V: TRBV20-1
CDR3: CSAGLNSPLHF
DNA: TGCAGTGCGGGGCTTAATTCACCCCTCCACTTT

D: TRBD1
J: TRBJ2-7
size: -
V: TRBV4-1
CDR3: CASSQVMTGYEQYF
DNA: TGCGCCAGCAGCCAAGTGATGACAGGGTACGAGCAGTACTTC

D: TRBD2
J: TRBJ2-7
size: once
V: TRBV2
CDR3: CASSESGGGAYEQYF
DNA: TGTGCCAGCAGTGAATCTGGCGGGGGGGCCTACGAGCAGTACTTC

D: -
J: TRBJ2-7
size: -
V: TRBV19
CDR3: CASSIQGNPYEQYF
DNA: TGTGCCAGTAGTATACAGGGGAACCCCTACGAGCAGTACTTC

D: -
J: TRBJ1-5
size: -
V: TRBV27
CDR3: CASKQGNQPQHF
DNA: TGTGCCAGCAAACAGGGCAATCAGCCCCAGCATTTT

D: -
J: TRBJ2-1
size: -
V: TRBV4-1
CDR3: CASSQDRQYYNEQFF
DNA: TGCGCCAGCAGCCAAGATCGCCAGTACTACAATGAGCAGTTCTTC

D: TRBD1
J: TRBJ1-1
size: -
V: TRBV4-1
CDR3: CASSLFGQGRDTEAFF
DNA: TGCGCCAGCAGCTTATTCGGACAGGGCAGGGACACTGAAGCTTTCTTT

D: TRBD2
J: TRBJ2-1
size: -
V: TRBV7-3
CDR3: CASSLSSGGIEQFF
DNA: TGTGCCAGCAGCTTAAGTAGCGGGGGAATTGAGCAGTTCTTC

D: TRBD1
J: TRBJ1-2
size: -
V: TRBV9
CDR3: CASSARTGDYGYTF
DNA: TGTGCCAGCAGCGCTCGGACAGGGGACTATGGCTACACCTTC

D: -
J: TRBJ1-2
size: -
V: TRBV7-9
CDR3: CASTPLGGHYYGYTF
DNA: TGTGCCAGCACCCCTTTGGGCGGGCATTATTATGGCTACACCTTC

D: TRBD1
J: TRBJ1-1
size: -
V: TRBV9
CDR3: CASSEGAPTAGNTEAFF
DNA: TGTGCCAGCTCGGAGGGGGCTCCAACTGCTGGGAACACTGAAGCTTTCTTT

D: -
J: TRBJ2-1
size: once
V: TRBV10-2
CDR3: CASGNRESSYNEQFF
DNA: TGCGCCAGCGGAAACAGGGAGAGCTCCTACAATGAGCAGTTCTTC

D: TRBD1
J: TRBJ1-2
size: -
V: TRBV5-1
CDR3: CASSSDRGFVYGYTF
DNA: TGCGCCAGCAGCTCGGACAGGGGGTTTGTCTATGGCTACACCTTC

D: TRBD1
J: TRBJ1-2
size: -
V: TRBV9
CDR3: CASTGQGGGYTF
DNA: TGTGCCAGCACCGGACAGGGCGGTGGCTACACCTTC

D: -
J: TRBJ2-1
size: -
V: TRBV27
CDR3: CASSLIGGRSYNEQFF
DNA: TGTGCCAGCAGTTTAATTGGGGGCCGTTCCTACAATGAGCAGTTCTTC

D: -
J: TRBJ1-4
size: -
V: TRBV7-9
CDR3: CASSSGGWEEEKLFF
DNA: TGTGCCAGCAGCTCGGGAGGCTGGGAGGAGGAAAAACTGTTTTTT

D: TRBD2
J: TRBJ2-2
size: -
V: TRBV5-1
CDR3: CASSPTSGGAAGELFF
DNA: TGCGCCAGCAGCCCGACTAGCGGGGGGGCCGCCGGGGAGCTGTTTTTT

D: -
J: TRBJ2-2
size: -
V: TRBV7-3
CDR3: CASSLYQFRGFGGELFF
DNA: TGTGCCAGCAGCCTCTATCAGTTTAGGGGGTTCGGCGGGGAGCTGTTTTTT

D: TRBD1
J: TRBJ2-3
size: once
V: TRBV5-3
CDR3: CARSLDGTGADTQYF
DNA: TGTGCCAGAAGCCTGGATGGGACAGGGGCAGATACGCAGTATTTT

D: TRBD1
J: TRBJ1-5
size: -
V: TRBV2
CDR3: CASSPGQGEYSNQPQHF
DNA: TGTGCCAGCAGTCCGGGACAGGGGGAGTATAGCAATCAGCCCCAGCATTTT

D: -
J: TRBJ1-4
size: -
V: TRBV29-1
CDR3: CSVWLQGVNEKLFF
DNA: TGCAGCGTCTGGCTACAGGGAGTTAATGAAAAACTGTTTTTT

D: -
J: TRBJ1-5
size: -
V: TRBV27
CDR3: CASSPDRNQPQHF
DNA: TGTGCCAGCAGTCCAGATCGCAATCAGCCCCAGCATTTT

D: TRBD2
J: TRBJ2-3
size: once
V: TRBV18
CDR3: CASSPLFGGSTDTQYF
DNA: TGTGCCAGCTCACCACTTTTCGGGGGGAGCACAGATACGCAGTATTTT

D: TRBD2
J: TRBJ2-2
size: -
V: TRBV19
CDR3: CASSMRTGGLTGELFF
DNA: TGTGCCAGTAGTATGAGGACGGGGGGGCTCACCGGGGAGCTGTTTTTT

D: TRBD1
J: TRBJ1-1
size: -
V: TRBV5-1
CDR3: CASSGGQGMNTEAFF
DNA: TGCGCCAGCAGCGGAGGACAGGGGATGAACACTGAAGCTTTCTTT

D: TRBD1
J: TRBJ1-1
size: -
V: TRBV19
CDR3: CASSLTGTGSEAFF
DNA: TGTGCCAGTAGCTTGACCGGGACAGGGTCTGAAGCTTTCTTT

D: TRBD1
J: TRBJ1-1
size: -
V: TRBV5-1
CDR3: CASSLGQGIEAFF
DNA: TGCGCCAGCAGCTTGGGACAGGGTATTGAAGCTTTCTTT

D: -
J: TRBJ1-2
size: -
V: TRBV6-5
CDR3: CASSYGGQPYGYTF
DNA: TGTGCCAGCAGTTACGGTGGACAGCCTTATGGCTACACCTTC

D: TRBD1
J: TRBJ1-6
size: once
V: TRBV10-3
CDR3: CAIRPGGNNSPLHF
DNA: TGTGCCATCAGGCCAGGGGGCAACAATTCACCCCTCCACTTT

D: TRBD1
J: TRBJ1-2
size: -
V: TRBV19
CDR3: CASSTRTGTYGYTF
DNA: TGTGCCAGTAGTACTCGGACAGGAACCTATGGCTACACCTTC

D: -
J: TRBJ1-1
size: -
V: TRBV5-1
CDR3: CASSLQGQVTEAFF
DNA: TGCGCCAGCAGCCTCCAGGGGCAGGTAACTGAAGCTTTCTTT

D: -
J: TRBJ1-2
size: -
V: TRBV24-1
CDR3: CATSSDRMYYGYTF
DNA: TGTGCCACCAGCTCCGACAGGATGTACTATGGCTACACCTTC

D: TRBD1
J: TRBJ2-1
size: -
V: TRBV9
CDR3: CASSVPGTAHVDEQFF
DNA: TGTGCCAGCAGCGTACCCGGGACAGCGCATGTGGATGAGCAGTTCTTC

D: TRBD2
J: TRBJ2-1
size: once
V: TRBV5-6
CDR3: CASSLALAGQFF
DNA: TGTGCCAGCAGCTTGGCGCTAGCGGGGCAGTTCTTC

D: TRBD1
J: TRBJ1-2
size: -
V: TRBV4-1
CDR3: CASSQEYAGGYGYTF
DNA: TGCGCCAGCAGCCAAGAGTATGCAGGGGGCTATGGCTACACCTTC

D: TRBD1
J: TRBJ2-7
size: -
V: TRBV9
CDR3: CASSEGDRLFYEQYF
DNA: TGTGCCAGCAGCGAAGGGGACAGGTTGTTCTACGAGCAGTACTTC